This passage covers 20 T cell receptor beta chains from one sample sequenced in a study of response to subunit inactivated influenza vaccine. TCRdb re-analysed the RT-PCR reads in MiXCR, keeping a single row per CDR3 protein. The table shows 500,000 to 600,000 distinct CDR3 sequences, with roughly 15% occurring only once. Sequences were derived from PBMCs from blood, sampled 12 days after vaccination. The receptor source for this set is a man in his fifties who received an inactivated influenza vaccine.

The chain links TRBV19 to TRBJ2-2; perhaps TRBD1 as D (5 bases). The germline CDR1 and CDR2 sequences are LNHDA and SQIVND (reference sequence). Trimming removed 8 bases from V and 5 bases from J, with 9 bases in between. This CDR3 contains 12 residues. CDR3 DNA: TGTGCCAGTGCCCAGGGAACCGGGGAGCTGTTTTTT. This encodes CASAQGTGELFF.

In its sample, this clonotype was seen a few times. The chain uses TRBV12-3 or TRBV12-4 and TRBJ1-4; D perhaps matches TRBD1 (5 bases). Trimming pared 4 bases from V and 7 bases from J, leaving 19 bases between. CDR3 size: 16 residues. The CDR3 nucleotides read TGTGCCAGCAGTTCAGAGTCGAGGGGTGACGGTGAAAAACTGTTTTTT. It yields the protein CASSSESRGDGEKLFF.

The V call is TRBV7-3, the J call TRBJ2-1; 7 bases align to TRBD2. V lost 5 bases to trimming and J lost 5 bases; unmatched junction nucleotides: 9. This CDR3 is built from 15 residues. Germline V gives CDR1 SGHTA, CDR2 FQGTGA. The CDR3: CASSPGASGNNEQFF. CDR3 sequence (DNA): TGTGCCAGCAGCCCCGGGGCTAGCGGAAACAATGAGCAGTTCTTC.

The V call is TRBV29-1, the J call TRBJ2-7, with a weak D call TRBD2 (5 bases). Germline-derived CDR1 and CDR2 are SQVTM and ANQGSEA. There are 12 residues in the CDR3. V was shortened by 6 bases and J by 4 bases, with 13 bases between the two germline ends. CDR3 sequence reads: CSVRTGEYEQYF. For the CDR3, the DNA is TGCAGCGTCCGGACTGGGGAGTACGAGCAGTACTTC.

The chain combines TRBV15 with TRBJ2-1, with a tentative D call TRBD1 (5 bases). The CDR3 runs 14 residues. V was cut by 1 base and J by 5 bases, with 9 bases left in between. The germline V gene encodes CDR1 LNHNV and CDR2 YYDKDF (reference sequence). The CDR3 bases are TGTGCCACCAGCAGAGGTGGCAGGGACAATGAGCAGTTCTTC. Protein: CATSRGGRDNEQFF.

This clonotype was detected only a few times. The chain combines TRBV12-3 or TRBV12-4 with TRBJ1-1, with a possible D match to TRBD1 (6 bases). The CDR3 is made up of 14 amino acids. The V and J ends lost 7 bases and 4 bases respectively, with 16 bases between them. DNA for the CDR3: TGTGCCAGCACCCATCCAGGACAGACCACTGAAGCTTTCTTT. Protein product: CASTHPGQTTEAFF.

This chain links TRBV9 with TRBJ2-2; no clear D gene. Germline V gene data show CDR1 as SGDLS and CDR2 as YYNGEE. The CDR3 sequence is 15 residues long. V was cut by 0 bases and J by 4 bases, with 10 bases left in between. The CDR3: CASSVGRQSTGELFF. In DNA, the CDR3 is TGTGCCAGCAGCGTAGGAAGGCAGTCCACCGGGGAGCTGTTTTTT.

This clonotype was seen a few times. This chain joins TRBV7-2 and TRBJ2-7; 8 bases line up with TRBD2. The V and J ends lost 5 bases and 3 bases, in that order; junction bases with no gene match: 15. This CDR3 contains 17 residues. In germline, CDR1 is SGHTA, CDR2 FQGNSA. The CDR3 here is CASSLGGGTRSVYEQYF. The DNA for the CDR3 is TGTGCCAGCAGCCTAGGAGGCGGGACTAGGAGCGTCTACGAGCAGTACTTC.

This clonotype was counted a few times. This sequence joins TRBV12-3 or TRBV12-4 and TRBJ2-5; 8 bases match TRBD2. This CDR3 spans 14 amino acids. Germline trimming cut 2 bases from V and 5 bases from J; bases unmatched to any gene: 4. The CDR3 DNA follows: TGTGCCAGCAGTTTACGGGGGGGCAGGGAGACCCAGTACTTC. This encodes CASSLRGGRETQYF.

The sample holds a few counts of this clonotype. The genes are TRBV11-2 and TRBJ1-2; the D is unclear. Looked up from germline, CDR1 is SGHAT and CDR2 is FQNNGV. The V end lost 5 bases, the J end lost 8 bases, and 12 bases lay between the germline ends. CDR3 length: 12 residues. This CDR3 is CASSKGTVGYTF. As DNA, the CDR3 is TGTGCCAGCAGCAAGGGTACGGTCGGCTACACCTTC.

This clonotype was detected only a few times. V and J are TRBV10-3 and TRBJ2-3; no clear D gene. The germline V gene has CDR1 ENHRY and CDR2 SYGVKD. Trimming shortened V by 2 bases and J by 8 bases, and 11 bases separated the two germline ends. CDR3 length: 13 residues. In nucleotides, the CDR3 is TGTGCCATCAGTGAGAGCACTACCACTACGCAGTATTTT. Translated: CAISESTTTTQYF.

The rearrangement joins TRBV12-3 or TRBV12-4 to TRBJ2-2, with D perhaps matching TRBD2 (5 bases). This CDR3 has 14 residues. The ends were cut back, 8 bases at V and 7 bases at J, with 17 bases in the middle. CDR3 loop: CASHAGIPGGELFF. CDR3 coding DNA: TGTGCCAGCCACGCCGGGATCCCGGGCGGGGAGCTGTTTTTT.

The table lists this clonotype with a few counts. The CDR3 DNA is TGTGCCAGCGGGGCTTCGGGTCGACAGCCCCAGCATTTT. As protein: CASGASGRQPQHF. This sequence joins TRBV7-2 and TRBJ1-5; D is perhaps TRBD1 (5 bases). Trimming cost V 8 bases and J 7 bases, with 15 bases left between them. Germline CDR1 is SGHTA and CDR2 is FQGNSA. The CDR3 covers 13 residues.

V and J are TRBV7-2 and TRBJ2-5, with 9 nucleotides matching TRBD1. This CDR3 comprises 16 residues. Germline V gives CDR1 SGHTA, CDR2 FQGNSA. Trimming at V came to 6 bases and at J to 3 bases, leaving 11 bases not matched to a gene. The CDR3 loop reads CASSFWGGTGKETQYF. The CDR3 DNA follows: TGTGCCAGCAGTTTTTGGGGGGGGACAGGGAAAGAGACCCAGTACTTC.

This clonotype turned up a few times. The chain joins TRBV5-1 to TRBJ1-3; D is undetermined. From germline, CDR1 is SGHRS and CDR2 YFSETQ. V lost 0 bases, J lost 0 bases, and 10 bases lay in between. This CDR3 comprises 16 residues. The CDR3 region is CASSLGGRTSGNTIYF. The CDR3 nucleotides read TGCGCCAGCAGCTTGGGTGGTAGGACCTCTGGAAACACCATATATTTT.

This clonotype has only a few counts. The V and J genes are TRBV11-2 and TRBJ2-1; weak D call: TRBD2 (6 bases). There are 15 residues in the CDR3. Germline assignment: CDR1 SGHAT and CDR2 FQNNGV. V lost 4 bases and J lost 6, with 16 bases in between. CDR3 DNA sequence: TGTGCCAGCAGCTCGGCCCTTAGAGCGGGCAATGAGCAGTTCTTC. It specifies CASSSALRAGNEQFF.

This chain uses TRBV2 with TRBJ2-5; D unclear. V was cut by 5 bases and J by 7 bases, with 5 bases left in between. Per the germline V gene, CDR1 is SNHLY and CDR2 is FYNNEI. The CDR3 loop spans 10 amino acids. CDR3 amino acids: CASSRGTQYF. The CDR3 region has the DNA TGTGCCAGCAGTCGAGGGACCCAGTACTTC. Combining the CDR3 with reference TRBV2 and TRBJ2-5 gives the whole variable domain EPEVTQTPSHQVTQMGQEVILRCVPISNHLYFYWYRQILGQKVEFLVSFYNNEISEKSEIFDDQFSVERPDGSNFTLKIRSTKLEDSAMYFCASSRGTQYFGPGTRLLVL.

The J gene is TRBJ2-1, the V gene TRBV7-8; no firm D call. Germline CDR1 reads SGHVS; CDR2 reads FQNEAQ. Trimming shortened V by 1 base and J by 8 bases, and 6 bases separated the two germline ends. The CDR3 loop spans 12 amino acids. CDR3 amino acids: CASSLVVYEQFF. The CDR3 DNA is TGTGCCAGCAGCTTAGTTGTCTATGAGCAGTTCTTC.

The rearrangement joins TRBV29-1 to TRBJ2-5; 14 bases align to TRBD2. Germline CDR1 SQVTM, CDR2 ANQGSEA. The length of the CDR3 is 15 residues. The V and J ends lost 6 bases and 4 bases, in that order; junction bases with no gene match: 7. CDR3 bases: TGCAGCGTATCAGCCGGGACTAGCGGGAGAGAGACCCAGTACTTC. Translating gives CSVSAGTSGRETQYF.

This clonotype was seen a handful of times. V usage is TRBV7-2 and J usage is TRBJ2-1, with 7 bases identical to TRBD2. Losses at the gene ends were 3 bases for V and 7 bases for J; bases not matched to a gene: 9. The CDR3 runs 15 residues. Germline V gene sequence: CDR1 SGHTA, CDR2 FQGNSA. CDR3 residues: CASSFEGTTFNEQFF. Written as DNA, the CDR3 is TGTGCCAGCAGCTTTGAGGGGACTACCTTTAATGAGCAGTTCTTC.